Presented here are 21 T cell receptor beta chains from one specimen sequenced in a study of OX40 agonist ivuxolimab in advanced cancers. Clones were sequenced by immunoSEQ multiplex PCR, and TCRdb holds only the in-frame ones, with some missing. The sample yields under 55,000 clones, 86% seen once. Sequences were derived from CD4+ or CD8+ T cells sorted from blood, sampled in a trial of the OX40 agonist ivuxolimab. Every receptor here comes from an adult with an advanced solid tumor such as melanoma, head and neck, liver or kidney cancer.

The chain recombines TRBV30 with TRBJ1-1; D might be TRBD1 (5 bases). CDR1 GTSNPN and CDR2 SVGIG come from the germline V gene (reference sequence). The CDR3 runs 14 residues. V was pared by 5 bases and J by 5 bases, with 18 bases between. CDR3 in amino acids: CAWGRDVGLTEAFF. The CDR3 nucleotides read TGTGCCTGGGGCCGGGACGTAGGGTTGACTGAAGCTTTCTTT. Full variable domain (outside the CDR3, taken from reference TRBV30 and TRBJ1-1): SQTIHQWPATLVQPVGSPLSLECTVEGTSNPNLYWYRQAAGRGLQLLFYSVGIGQISSEVPQNLSASRPQDRQFILSSKKLLLSDSGFYLCAWGRDVGLTEAFFGQGTRLTVV.

The rearrangement joins TRBV11-2 to TRBJ2-2, with 10 bases fitting TRBD1. The trim removed 5 bases at V and 3 bases at J, leaving 9 bases unmatched. The CDR3 has 17 amino acids. CDR1 and CDR2 from the germline V gene are SGHAT and FQNNGV. The CDR3 DNA sequence: TGTGCCAGCAGCCCTAGTCCGACAGGGGGCTACACCGGGGAGCTGTTTTTT. This encodes CASSPSPTGGYTGELFF.

The DNA for the CDR3 is TGTGCCAGCAGTGATAGGGAAAAAGCGGGGGGGCTCTACGAGCAGTACTTC. Encoded protein: CASSDREKAGGLYEQYF. V is TRBV2 and J is TRBJ2-7, with TRBD2 matching 10 bases. The J segment lost 3 bases and the V segment lost 3 bases, leaving 11 bases of the junction unmatched. The CDR3 runs 17 residues. Germline V CDR1 and CDR2: SNHLY, FYNNEI.

The rearrangement uses TRBV18 and TRBJ1-2, with D possibly matching TRBD1 (5 bases). Trimming pared 3 bases from V and 0 bases from J, leaving 14 bases between. In germline, CDR1 is KGHSH, CDR2 LQKENI. This CDR3 is built from 16 residues. DNA for the CDR3: TGTGCCAGCTCACCTTCCGGGACCGCTACTAACTATGGCTACACCTTC. This codes for CASSPSGTATNYGYTF.

CDR3 nucleotide sequence: TGTGCCAGCAGTTACCTAACCGGGACAGGCTCCTACGAGCAGTACTTC. As protein: CASSYLTGTGSYEQYF. The chain employs TRBV6-6 and TRBJ2-7; TRBD1 aligns across 8 bases. CDR3 size: 16 residues. The germline gives CDR1 MNHNY, CDR2 SVGAGI (reference sequence). Trimming cost V 2 bases and J 0 bases; bases outside gene matches: 6.

The rearrangement links TRBV30 to TRBJ1-4; 9 nucleotides match TRBD1. The CDR3 consists of 15 residues. CDR1 and CDR2 (germline): GTSNPN, SVGIG (reference sequence). V dropped 3 bases and J dropped 5; count of bases not matched to a gene: 7. CDR3 DNA sequence: TGTGCCTGGAGCGTTGCCGGGACAGGGAATGAAAAACTGTTTTTT. This gives the protein CAWSVAGTGNEKLFF.

The J gene is TRBJ1-4, the V gene TRBV19; 11 bases are shared with TRBD1. The CDR3 has 17 residues. Looked up from germline, CDR1 is LNHDA and CDR2 is SQIVND (reference sequence). V dropped 10 bases and J dropped 0; count of bases not matched to a gene: 10. CDR3 sequence: CATQPWGQGATNEKLFF. The CDR3 coding sequence is TGTGCCACCCAACCCTGGGGACAGGGGGCAACTAATGAAAAACTGTTTTTT. The entire variable domain, with the rest obtained from reference TRBV19 and TRBJ1-4, is as follows: DGGITQSPKYLFRKEGQNVTLSCEQNLNHDAMYWYRQDPGQGLRLIYYSQIVNDFQKGDIAEGYSVSREKKESFPLTVTSAQKNPTAFYLCATQPWGQGATNEKLFFGSGTQLSVL.

The gene calls are TRBV7-8 and TRBJ2-5, with 7 bases lining up with TRBD2. Per the germline V gene, CDR1 is SGHVS and CDR2 is FQNEAQ. The CDR3 covers 14 residues. Trimming at V came to 0 bases and at J to 5 bases, leaving 3 bases not matched to a gene. For the CDR3, the DNA is TGTGCCAGCAGCTTAGCGCGGGAGAGGGAGACCCAGTACTTC. Its protein product is CASSLARERETQYF.

The CDR3 loop reads CASSFGTGDTEAFF. As DNA, the CDR3 is TGTGCCAGCAGCTTCGGGACAGGGGACACTGAAGCTTTCTTT. The rearrangement joins TRBV5-6 to TRBJ1-1; 10 bases agree with TRBD1. The germline gives CDR1 SGHDT, CDR2 YYEEEE. CDR3 length: 14 amino acids. Trimming cost V 2 bases and J 3 bases; bases outside gene matches: 1.

The chain links TRBV5-6 to TRBJ2-7; D call uncertain. This CDR3 region has 13 residues. V lost 0 bases, J lost 5 bases, and 9 bases lay in between. Germline V gene data show CDR1 as SGHDT and CDR2 as YYEEEE. The CDR3 is CASSLGLVHEQYF. In nucleotides, the CDR3 is TGTGCCAGCAGCTTGGGCCTCGTCCACGAGCAGTACTTC.

The J gene is TRBJ2-7, the V gene TRBV7-8; 11 nucleotides agree with TRBD2. V lost 4 bases and J lost 8; bases outside the gene matches: 13. This CDR3 is 16 amino acids long. From germline, CDR1 is SGHVS and CDR2 FQNEAQ. Here the CDR3 reads CASSSSPGSGGGQQYF. CDR3 DNA: TGTGCCAGCAGCTCCAGCCCGGGTAGCGGGGGGGGACAGCAGTACTTC.

The genes are TRBV7-8 and TRBJ2-7; TRBD1 aligns across 8 bases. The germline V gene has CDR1 SGHVS and CDR2 FQNEAQ. V was pared by 5 bases and J by 8 bases, with 11 bases of the junction left unmatched. This CDR3 contains 14 residues. The CDR3 nucleotides are TGTGCCAGCAGCCCAATCCAGACAGGGGCAAAGCAGTACTTC. Translated, it gives CASSPIQTGAKQYF. Together with reference TRBV7-8 and TRBJ2-7, the CDR3 gives the full variable domain: GAGVSQSPRYKVAKRGQDVALRCDPISGHVSLFWYQQALGQGPEFLTYFQNEAQLDKSGLPSDRFFAERPEGSVSTLKIQRTQQEDSAVYLCASSPIQTGAKQYFGPGTRLTVT.

The chain recombines TRBV9 with TRBJ2-3; no clear D. V gave up 5 bases and J gave up 5 bases, with 18 bases separating them. From germline, CDR1 is SGDLS and CDR2 YYNGEE. The CDR3 has 15 residues. The CDR3 DNA is TGTGCCAGCAGACCCGGTCTGGGTGATGTAGATACGCAGTATTTT. This gives the protein CASRPGLGDVDTQYF.

The CDR3 DNA reads as TGTGCCTGGAGTAGCGGGGGTCAGCCCCAGCATTTT. It specifies CAWSSGGQPQHF. V is TRBV30 and J is TRBJ1-5; TRBD1 is a possible D gene (5 bases). The CDR3 consists of 12 residues. Germline V gene data show CDR1 as GTSNPN and CDR2 as SVGIG (reference sequence). V lost 2 bases to trimming and J lost 6 bases, with 8 bases between them.

This clone occurred once. The gene calls are TRBV6-1 and TRBJ1-6; no reliable D call. Germline CDR1 reads MNHNS; CDR2 reads SASEGT. The V and J ends lost 6 bases and 9 bases respectively, with 6 bases between them. The CDR3 loop spans 11 amino acids. The chain's CDR3 is CASRTVSPLHF. The CDR3, as DNA: TGTGCCAGCAGAACCGTTTCACCCCTCCACTTT.

CDR3: CASSHGTGYYEQYF. In DNA form, the CDR3 reads TGCGCCAGCAGCCACGGGACAGGATACTACGAGCAGTACTTC. The chain joins TRBV5-1 to TRBJ2-7; TRBD1 matches 8 bases. Germline V gene data show CDR1 as SGHRS and CDR2 as YFSETQ. Trimming at V came to 4 bases and at J to 3 bases, leaving 6 bases not matched to a gene. CDR3 length: 14 amino acids.

The rearrangement uses TRBV9 and TRBJ2-3, with 8 bases fitting TRBD2. The ends lost 1 base at V and 0 bases at J; junction bases unmatched: 10. The CDR3 contains 18 residues. CDR1 is SGDLS and CDR2 is YYNGEE in the germline V gene. The CDR3 sequence is CASSVRTSTSLSTDTQYF. The CDR3 DNA reads TGTGCCAGCAGCGTACGGACTAGCACATCCTTAAGCACAGATACGCAGTATTTT.

The CDR3 bases are TGTGCCAGCAGCCAAGCCGGAAAACTGTTTTTT. Translated, it gives CASSQAGKLFF. V gene TRBV14 combines with J gene TRBJ1-4, with unresolved D. Between the trimmed V and J ends, which lost 1 base and 10 bases, there was a span of 4 bases. CDR3 length equals 11 residues. Per germline, CDR1 SGHDN and CDR2 FVKESK.

The chain carries TRBV7-8 and TRBJ1-1, with D unclear. The V end lost 2 bases, the J end lost 8 bases, and 9 bases lay between the germline ends. The V gene's germline CDR1 is SGHVS and CDR2 FQNEAQ. The length of the CDR3 is 12 residues. The chain's CDR3 is CASSLRSGEAFF. CDR3 coding DNA: TGTGCCAGCAGCTTAAGGTCTGGGGAAGCTTTCTTT.

The rearrangement links TRBV6-5 to TRBJ2-1; no firm D call. Per germline, CDR1 MNHEY and CDR2 SVGAGI. Trimming removed 0 bases at V and 7 bases at J, with 10 bases between. The CDR3 runs 14 residues. The CDR3 DNA is TGTGCCAGCAGTTACTCTCGGCAGTCGAATGAGCAGTTCTTC. Protein sequence: CASSYSRQSNEQFF.

This chain links TRBV19 with TRBJ2-7; TRBD2 is a possible D gene (7 bases). The germline CDR1 and CDR2 sequences are LNHDA and SQIVND (reference sequence). Deletions cut 7 bases from V and 3 bases from J, with 16 bases between. The length of the CDR3 is 14 residues. The DNA for the CDR3 is TGTGCCAGTATAAGGGGGGGCCTCCACTACGAGCAGTACTTC. It translates to CASIRGGLHYEQYF.